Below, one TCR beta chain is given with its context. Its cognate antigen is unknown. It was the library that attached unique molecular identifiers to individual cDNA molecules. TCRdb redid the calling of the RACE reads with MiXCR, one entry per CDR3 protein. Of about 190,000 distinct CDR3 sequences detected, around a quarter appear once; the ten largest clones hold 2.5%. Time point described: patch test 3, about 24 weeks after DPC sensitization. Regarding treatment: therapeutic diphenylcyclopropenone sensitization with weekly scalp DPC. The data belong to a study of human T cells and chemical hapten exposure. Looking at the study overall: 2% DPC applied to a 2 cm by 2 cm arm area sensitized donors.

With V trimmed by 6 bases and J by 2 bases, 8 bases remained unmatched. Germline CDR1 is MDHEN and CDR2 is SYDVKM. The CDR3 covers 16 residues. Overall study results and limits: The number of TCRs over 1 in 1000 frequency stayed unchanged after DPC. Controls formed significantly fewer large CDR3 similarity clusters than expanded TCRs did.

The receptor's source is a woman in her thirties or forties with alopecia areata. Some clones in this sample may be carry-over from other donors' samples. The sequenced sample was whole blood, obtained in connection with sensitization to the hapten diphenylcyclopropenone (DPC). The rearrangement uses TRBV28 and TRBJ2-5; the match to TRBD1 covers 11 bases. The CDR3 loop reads CASSPRGQGEQETQYF. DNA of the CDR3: TGTGCCAGCAGCCCGAGGGGACAGGGGGAACAAGAGACCCAGTACTTC.